These 3 T cell receptor beta chains were all obtained from the same sample, sequenced in a study of T-cell reconstitution after alpha-beta-depleted transplantation in children. A library of TCRbeta sequences, prepared with unique molecular identifiers, was generated. Using its own MiXCR run on the PCR reads, TCRdb lists one record per CDR3 protein. The sample contains 500,000 or so distinct CDR3 sequences, around 10% of which appear only once. The sequencing used PBMCs, mostly from graft donor cells, collected 180 days after TCRalphabeta/CD19-depleted stem cell transplant. The receptors here all came from a female patient aged 2-15 years who had a stem cell transplant for aplastic anemia, so the T cells may come from the graft donor.

This clonotype has only a few counts. V and J are TRBV5-1 and TRBJ2-3, with 7 bases matching TRBD2. The trim removed 0 bases at V and 0 bases at J, leaving 4 bases unmatched. CDR1 and CDR2 (germline): SGHRS, YFSETQ. The CDR3 runs to 16 residues. In nucleotides, the CDR3 is TGCGCCAGCAGCTTGGAAAGCGGGGTTAGCACAGATACGCAGTATTTT. It is translated as CASSLESGVSTDTQYF.

The gene calls are TRBV10-3 and TRBJ2-7, with D tentatively TRBD1 (6 bases). The CDR3 spans 16 residues. The germline V gene has CDR1 ENHRY and CDR2 SYGVKD. V was trimmed by 6 bases and J by 5 bases, leaving 23 bases between them. The CDR3 spells CAIRGIGVTGTHEQYF. CDR3 coding DNA: TGTGCCATCAGGGGTATCGGGGTAACAGGGACCCACGAGCAGTACTTC.

The chain couples TRBV28 to TRBJ2-7, with a weak D call TRBD2 (7 bases). V dropped 1 base and J dropped 4 bases, with 14 bases sitting between them. Germline V CDR1 and CDR2: MDHEN, SYDVKM. The CDR3 is 15 amino acids. The CDR3 reads CASSLFEGGSYEQYF. The DNA of the CDR3 is TGTGCCAGCAGTTTATTCGAGGGGGGGTCGTACGAGCAGTACTTC. Supplemented by reference TRBV28 and TRBJ2-7, the full variable domain reads DVKVTQSSRYLVKRTGEKVFLECVQDMDHENMFWYRQDPGLGLRLIYFSYDVKMKEKGDIPEGYSVSREKKERFSLILESASTNQTSMYLCASSLFEGGSYEQYFGPGTRLTVT.